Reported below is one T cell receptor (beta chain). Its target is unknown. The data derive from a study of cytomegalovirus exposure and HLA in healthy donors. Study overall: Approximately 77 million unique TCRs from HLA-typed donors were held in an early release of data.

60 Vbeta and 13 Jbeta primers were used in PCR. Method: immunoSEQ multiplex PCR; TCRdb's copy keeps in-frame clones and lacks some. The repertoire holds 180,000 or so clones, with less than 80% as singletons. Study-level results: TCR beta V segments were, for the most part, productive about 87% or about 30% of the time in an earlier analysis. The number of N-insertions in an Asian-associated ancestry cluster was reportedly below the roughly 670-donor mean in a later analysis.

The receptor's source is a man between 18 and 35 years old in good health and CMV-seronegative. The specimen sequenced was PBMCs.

The CDR3 here is CASSSPRGQGEGYTF. The CDR3, as DNA: TGTGCCAGCAGCTCTCCCCGAGGGCAGGGGGAGGGCTACACCTTC. V is TRBV9 and J is TRBJ1-2, with 7 bases matching TRBD1. The V gene's germline CDR1 is SGDLS and CDR2 YYNGEE. Germline trimming cut 4 bases from V and 8 bases from J; bases unmatched to any gene: 14. The CDR3 has 15 residues. Looking up the rest from reference TRBV9 and TRBJ1-2 gives the full variable domain: DSGVTQTPKHLITATGQRVTLRCSPRSGDLSVYWYQQSLDQGLQFLIQYYNGEERAKGNILERFSAQQFPDLHSELNLSSLELGDSALYFCASSSPRGQGEGYTFGSGTRLTVV.